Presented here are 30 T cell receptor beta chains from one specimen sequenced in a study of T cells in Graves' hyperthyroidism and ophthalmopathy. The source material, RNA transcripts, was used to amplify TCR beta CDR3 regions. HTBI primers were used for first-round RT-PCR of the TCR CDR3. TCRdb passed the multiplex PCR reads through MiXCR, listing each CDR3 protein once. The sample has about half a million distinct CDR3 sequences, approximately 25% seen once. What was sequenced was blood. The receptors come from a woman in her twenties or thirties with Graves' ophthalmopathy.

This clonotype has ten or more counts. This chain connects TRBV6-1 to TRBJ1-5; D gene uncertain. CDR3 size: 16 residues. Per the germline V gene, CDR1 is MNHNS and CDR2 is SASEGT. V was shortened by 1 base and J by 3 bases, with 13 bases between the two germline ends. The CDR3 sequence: CASSEVLTRVNQPQHF. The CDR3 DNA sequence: TGTGCCAGCAGTGAAGTCCTCACCCGCGTCAATCAGCCCCAGCATTTT.

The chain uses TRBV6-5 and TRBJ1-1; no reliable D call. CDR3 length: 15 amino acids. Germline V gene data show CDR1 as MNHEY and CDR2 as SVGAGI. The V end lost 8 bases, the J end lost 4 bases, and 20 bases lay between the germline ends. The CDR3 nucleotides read TGTGCCAGCGTTCTTTGGAGGACGGTATCCACTGAAGCTTTCTTT. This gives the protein CASVLWRTVSTEAFF.

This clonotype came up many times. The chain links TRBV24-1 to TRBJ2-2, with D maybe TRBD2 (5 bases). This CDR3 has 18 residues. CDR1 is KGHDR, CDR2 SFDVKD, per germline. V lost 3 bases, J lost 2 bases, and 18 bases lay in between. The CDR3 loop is CATSDTFLRTGNTGELFF. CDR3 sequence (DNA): TGTGCCACCAGTGATACCTTCCTCCGGACGGGAAACACCGGGGAGCTGTTTTTT.

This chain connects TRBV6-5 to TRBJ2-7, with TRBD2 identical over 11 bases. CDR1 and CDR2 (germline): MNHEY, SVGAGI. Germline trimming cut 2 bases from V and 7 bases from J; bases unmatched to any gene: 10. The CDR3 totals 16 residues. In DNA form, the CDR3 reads TGTGCCAGCAGTTACGCCCGACTAGCGGGGATAGGTGAGCAGTACTTC. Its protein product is CASSYARLAGIGEQYF.

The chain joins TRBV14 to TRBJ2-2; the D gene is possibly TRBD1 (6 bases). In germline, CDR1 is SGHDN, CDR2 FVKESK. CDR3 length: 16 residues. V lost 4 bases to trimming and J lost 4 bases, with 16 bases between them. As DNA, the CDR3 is TGTGCCAGCAGCCCCAGACCGGGACATTTCACCGGGGAGCTGTTTTTT. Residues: CASSPRPGHFTGELFF.

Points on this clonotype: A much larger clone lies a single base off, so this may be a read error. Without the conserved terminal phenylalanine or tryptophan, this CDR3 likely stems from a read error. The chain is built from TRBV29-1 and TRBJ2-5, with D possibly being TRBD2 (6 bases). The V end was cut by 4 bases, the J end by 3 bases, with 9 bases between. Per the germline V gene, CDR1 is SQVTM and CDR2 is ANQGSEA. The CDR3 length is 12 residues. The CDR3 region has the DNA TGCAGCGTTGCGGGGGTAGAAGAGACCCAGTACATC. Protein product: CSVAGVEETQYI.

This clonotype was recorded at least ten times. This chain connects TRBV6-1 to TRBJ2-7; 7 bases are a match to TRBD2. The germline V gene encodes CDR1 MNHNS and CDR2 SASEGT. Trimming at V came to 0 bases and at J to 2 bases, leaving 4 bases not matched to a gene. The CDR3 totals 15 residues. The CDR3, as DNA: TGTGCCAGCAGTGAAGCGGGGGGGACCGCCTACGAGCAGTACTTC. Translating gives CASSEAGGTAYEQYF.

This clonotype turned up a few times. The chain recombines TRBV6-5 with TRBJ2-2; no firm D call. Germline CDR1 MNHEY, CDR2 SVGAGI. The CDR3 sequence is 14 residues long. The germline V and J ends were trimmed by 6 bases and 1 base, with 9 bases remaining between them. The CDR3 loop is CASRVTRNTGELFF. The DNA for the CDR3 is TGTGCCAGCAGAGTTACTCGGAACACCGGGGAGCTGTTTTTT.

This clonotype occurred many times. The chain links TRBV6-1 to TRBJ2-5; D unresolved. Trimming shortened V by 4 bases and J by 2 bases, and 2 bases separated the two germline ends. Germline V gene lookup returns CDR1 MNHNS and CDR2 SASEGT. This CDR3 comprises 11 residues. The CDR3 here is CASSVQETQYF. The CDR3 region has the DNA TGTGCCAGCAGTGTACAAGAGACCCAGTACTTC.

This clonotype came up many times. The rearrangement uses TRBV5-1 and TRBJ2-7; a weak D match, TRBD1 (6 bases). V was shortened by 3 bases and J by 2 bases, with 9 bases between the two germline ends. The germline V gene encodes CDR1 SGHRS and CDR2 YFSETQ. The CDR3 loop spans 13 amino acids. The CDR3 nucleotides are TGCGCCAGCAGCTGGGACATGGCCTACGAGCAGTACTTC. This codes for CASSWDMAYEQYF.

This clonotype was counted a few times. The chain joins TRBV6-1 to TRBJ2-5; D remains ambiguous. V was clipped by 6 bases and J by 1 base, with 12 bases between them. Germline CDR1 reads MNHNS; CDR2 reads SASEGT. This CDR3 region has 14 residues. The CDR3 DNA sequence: TGTGCCAGCAGCGATGCAGGCGGCCAAGAGACCCAGTACTTC. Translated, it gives CASSDAGGQETQYF.

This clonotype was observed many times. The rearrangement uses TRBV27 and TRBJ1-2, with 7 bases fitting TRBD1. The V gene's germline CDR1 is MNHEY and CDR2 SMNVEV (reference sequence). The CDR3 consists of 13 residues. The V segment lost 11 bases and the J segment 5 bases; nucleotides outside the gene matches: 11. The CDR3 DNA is TGTGCCGCCGGAAGGGGACAGTTATATGGCTACACCTTC. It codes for CAAGRGQLYGYTF.

This CDR3 is CASNPGGDQPQHF. The CDR3 bases are TGTGCCAGCAATCCGGGGGGCGATCAGCCCCAGCATTTT. This chain joins TRBV27 and TRBJ1-5; D is perhaps TRBD1 (6 bases). CDR1 and CDR2 (germline): MNHEY, SMNVEV (reference sequence). The CDR3 length is 13 residues. V lost 7 bases to trimming and J lost 5 bases, with 12 bases between them.

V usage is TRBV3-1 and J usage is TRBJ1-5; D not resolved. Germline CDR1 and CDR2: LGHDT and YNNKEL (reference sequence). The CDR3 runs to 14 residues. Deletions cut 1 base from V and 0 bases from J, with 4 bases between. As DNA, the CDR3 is TGTGCCAGCAGCCAAGGGCCTAGCAATCAGCCCCAGCATTTT. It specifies CASSQGPSNQPQHF.

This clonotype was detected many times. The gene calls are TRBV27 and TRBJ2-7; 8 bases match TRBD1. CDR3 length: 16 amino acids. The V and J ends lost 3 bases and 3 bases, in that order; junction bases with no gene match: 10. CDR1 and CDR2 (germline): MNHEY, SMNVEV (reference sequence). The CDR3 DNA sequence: TGTGCCAGCAGTTTCCACAGGGGGGCGGCTAGCTACGAGCAGTACTTC. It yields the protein CASSFHRGAASYEQYF.

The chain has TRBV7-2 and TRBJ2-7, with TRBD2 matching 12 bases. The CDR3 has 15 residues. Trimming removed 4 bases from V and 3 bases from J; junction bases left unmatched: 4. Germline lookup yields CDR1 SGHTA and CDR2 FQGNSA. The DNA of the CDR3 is TGTGCCAGCAGCTCGACTAGCGGGAGTATCTACGAGCAGTACTTC. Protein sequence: CASSSTSGSIYEQYF.

The CDR3 region has the DNA TGCGCCAGCAGCCACGGACAGGAAAGATATGAAGCTTTCTTT. Amino acid sequence: CASSHGQERYEAFF. The gene calls are TRBV4-1 and TRBJ1-1, with TRBD1 matching 7 bases. After removal of 3 bases from V and 7 bases from J, the junction contained 8 bases not matched to a gene. This CDR3 is built from 14 residues. Germline lookup yields CDR1 MGHRA and CDR2 YSYEKL.

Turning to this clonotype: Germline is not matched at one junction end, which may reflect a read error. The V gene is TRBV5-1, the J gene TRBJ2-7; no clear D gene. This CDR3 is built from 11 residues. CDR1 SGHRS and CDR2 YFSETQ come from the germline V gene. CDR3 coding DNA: TGCGCCAGCATCTCGAACTACGATCAGTACTTC. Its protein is CASISNYDQYF.

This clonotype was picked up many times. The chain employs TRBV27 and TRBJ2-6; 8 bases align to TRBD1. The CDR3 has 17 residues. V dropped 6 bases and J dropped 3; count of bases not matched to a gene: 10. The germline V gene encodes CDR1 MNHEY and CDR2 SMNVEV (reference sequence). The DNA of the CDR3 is TGTGCCAGCAGAACCTACAGACAGGGGAGTGGGGCCAACGTCCTGACTTTC. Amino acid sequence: CASRTYRQGSGANVLTF.

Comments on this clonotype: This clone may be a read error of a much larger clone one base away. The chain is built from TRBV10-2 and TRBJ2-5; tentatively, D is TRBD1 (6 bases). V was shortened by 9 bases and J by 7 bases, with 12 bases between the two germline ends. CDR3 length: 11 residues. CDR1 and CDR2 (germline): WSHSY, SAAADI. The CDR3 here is CASRQDATQYF. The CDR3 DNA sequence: TGCGCCAGTAGACAGGACGCGACCCAGTACTTC.

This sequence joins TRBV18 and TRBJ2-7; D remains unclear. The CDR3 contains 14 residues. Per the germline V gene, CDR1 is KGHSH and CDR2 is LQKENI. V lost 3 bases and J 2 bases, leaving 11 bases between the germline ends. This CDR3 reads CASSPIQTTYEQYF. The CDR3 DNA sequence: TGTGCCAGCTCACCGATTCAAACTACCTACGAGCAGTACTTC.

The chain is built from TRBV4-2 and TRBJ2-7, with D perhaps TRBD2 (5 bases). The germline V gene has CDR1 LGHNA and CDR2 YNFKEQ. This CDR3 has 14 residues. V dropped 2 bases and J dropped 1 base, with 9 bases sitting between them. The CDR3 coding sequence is TGTGCCAGCAGCCAATTGGACTCTTCCTACGAGCAGTACTTC. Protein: CASSQLDSSYEQYF.

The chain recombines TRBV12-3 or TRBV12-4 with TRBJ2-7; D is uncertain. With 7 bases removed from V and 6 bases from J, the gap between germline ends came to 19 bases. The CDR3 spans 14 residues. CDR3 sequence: CASTHGPLGGEQYF. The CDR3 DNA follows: TGTGCCAGCACCCACGGCCCGTTGGGCGGCGAGCAGTACTTC.

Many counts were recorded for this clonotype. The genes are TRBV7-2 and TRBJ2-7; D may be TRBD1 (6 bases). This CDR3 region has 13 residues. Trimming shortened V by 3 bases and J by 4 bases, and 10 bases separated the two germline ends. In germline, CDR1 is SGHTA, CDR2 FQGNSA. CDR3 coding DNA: TGTGCCAGCAGCTTTCAGGGGAAGTACGAGCAGTACTTC. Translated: CASSFQGKYEQYF.

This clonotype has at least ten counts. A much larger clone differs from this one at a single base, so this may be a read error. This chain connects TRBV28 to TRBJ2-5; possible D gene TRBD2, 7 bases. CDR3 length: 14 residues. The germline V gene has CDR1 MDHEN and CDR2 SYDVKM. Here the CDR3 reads CASSWGGGQETKYF. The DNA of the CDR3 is TGTGCCAGCAGTTGGGGGGGGGGCCAAGAGACCAAGTACTTC.

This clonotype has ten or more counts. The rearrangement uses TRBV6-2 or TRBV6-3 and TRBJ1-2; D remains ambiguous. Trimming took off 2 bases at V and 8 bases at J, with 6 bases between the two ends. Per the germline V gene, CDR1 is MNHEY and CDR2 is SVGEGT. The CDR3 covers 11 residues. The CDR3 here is CASSYVGGYTF. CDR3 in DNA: TGTGCCAGCAGTTACGTAGGCGGCTACACCTTC.

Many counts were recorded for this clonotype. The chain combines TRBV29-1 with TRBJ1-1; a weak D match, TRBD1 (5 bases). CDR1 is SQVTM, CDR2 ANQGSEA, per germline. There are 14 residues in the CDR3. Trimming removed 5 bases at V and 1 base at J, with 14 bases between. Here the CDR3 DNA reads TGCAGCGTTAGGTCCGGGACGACGAACACTGAAGCTTTCTTT. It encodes CSVRSGTTNTEAFF. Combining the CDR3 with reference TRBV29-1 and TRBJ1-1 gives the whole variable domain SAVISQKPSRDICQRGTSLTIQCQVDSQVTMMFWYRQQPGQSLTLIATANQGSEATYESGFVIDKFPISRPNLTFSTLTVSNMSPEDSSIYLCSVRSGTTNTEAFFGQGTRLTVV.

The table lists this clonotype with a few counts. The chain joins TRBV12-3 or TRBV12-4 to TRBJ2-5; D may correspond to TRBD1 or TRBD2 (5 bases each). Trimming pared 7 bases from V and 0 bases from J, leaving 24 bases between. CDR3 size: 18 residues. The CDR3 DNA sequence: TGTGCCAGCACTCGCCAGGGAGAGCGAGACTGGAACCAAGAGACCCAGTACTTC. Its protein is CASTRQGERDWNQETQYF.

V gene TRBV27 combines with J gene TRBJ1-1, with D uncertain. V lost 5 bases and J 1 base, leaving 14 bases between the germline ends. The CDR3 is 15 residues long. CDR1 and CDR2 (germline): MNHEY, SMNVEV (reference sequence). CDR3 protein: CASSPNRPPNTEAFF. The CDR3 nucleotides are TGTGCCAGCAGTCCTAATCGTCCACCGAACACTGAAGCTTTCTTT.

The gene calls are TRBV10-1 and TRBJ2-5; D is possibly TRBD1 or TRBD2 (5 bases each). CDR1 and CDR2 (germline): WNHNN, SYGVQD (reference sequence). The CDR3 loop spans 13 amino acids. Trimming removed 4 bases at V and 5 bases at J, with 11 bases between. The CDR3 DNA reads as TGCGCCAGCAGTGGGGGACCAGCGGAGACCCAGTACTTC. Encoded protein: CASSGGPAETQYF.